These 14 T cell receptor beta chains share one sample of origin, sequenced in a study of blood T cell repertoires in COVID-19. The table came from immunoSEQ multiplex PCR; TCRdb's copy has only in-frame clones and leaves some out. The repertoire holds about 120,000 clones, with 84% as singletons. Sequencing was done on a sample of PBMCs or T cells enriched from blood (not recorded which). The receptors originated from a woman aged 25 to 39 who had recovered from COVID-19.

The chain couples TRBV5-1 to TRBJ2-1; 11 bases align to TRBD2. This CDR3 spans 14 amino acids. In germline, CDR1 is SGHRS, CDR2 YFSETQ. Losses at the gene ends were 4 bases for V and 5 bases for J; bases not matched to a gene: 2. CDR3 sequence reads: CASSTSGSHNEQFF. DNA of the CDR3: TGCGCCAGCAGCACTAGCGGGAGCCACAATGAGCAGTTCTTC.

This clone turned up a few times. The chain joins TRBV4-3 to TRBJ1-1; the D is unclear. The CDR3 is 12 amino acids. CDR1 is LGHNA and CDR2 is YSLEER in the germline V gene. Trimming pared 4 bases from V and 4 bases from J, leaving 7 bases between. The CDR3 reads CASSLPGTEAFF. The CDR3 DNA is TGCGCCAGCAGCCTGCCGGGCACTGAAGCTTTCTTT.

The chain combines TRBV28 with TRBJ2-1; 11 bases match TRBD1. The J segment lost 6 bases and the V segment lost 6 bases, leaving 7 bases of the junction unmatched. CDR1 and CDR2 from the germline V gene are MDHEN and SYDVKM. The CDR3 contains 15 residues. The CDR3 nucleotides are TGTGCCAGCAGCGGTAGTGGGACAGGGGGCAATGAGCAGTTCTTC. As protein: CASSGSGTGGNEQFF.

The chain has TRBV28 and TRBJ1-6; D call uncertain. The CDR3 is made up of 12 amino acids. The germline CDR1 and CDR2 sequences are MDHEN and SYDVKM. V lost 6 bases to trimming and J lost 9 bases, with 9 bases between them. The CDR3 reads CASRTGVSPLHF. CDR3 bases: TGTGCCAGCAGAACGGGAGTTTCACCCCTCCACTTT.

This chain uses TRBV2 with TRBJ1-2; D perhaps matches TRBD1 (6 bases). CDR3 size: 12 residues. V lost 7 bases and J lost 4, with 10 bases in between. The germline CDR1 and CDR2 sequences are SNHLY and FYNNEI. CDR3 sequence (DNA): TGTGCCAGCATTACACAGGGCTATGGCTACACCTTC. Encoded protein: CASITQGYGYTF. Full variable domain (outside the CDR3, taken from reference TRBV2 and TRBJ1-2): EPEVTQTPSHQVTQMGQEVILRCVPISNHLYFYWYRQILGQKVEFLVSFYNNEISEKSEIFDDQFSVERPDGSNFTLKIRSTKLEDSAMYFCASITQGYGYTFGSGTRLTVV.

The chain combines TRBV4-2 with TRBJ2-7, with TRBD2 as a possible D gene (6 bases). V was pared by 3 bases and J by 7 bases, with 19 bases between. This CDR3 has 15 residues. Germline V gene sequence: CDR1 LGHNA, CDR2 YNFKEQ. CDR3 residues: CASSQLASVSMEQYF. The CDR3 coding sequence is TGTGCCAGCAGCCAGTTGGCTAGCGTTTCTATGGAGCAGTACTTC.

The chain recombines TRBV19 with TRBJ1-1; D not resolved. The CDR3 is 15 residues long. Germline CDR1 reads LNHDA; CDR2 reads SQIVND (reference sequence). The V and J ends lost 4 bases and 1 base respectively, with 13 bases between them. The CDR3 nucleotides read TGTGCCAGTAGTAACCGGAACGAGGGGAACACTGAAGCTTTCTTT. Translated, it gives CASSNRNEGNTEAFF.

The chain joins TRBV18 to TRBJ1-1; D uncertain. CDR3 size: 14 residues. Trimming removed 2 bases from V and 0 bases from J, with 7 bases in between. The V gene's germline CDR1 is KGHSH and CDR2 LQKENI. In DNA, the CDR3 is TGTGCCAGCTCACCAACAGTGGTGAACACTGAAGCTTTCTTT. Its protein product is CASSPTVVNTEAFF. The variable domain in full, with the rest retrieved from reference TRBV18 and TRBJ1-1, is NAGVMQNPRHLVRRRGQEARLRCSPMKGHSHVYWYRQLPEEGLKFMVYLQKENIIDESGMPKERFSAEFPKEGPSILRIQQVVRGDSAAYFCASSPTVVNTEAFFGQGTRLTVV.

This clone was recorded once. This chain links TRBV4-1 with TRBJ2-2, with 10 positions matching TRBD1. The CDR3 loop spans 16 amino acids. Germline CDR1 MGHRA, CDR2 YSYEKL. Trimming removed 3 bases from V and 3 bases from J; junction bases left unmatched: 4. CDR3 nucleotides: TGCGCCAGCAGCCATAAGACAGGGGGCTACACCGGGGAGCTGTTTTTT. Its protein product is CASSHKTGGYTGELFF.

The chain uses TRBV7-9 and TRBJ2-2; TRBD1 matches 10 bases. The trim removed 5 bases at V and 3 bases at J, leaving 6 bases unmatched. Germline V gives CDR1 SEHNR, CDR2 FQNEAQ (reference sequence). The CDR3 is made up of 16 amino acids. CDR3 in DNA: TGTGCCAGCAGCCCCCGACAGGGGGCGGACACCGGGGAGCTGTTTTTT. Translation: CASSPRQGADTGELFF. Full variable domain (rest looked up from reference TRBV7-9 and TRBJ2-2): DTGVSQNPRHKITKRGQNVTFRCDPISEHNRLYWYRQTLGQGPEFLTYFQNEAQLEKSRLLSDRFSAERPKGSFSTLEIQRTEQGDSAMYLCASSPRQGADTGELFFGEGSRLTVL.

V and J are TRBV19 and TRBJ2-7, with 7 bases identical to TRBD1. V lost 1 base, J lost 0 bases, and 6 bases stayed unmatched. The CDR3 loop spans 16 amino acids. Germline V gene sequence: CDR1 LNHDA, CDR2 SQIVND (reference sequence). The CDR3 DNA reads TGTGCCAGTAGTATAGCTGGGGCAGGGGGCTCCTACGAGCAGTACTTC. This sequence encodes CASSIAGAGGSYEQYF. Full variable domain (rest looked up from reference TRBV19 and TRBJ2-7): DGGITQSPKYLFRKEGQNVTLSCEQNLNHDAMYWYRQDPGQGLRLIYYSQIVNDFQKGDIAEGYSVSREKKESFPLTVTSAQKNPTAFYLCASSIAGAGGSYEQYFGPGTRLTVT.

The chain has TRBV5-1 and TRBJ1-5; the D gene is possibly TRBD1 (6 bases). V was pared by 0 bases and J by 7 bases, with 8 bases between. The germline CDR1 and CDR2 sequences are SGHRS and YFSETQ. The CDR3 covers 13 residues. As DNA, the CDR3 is TGCGCCAGCAGCTTGGACAGGGACCAGCCCCAGCATTTT. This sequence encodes CASSLDRDQPQHF.

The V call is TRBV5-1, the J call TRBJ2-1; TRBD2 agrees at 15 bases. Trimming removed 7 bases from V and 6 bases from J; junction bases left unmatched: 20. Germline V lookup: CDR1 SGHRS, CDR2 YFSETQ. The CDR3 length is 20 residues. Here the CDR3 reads CASGPRGGTSGRFTPNEQFF. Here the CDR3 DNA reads TGCGCCAGCGGGCCACGGGGAGGGACTAGCGGGAGGTTCACCCCCAATGAGCAGTTCTTC.

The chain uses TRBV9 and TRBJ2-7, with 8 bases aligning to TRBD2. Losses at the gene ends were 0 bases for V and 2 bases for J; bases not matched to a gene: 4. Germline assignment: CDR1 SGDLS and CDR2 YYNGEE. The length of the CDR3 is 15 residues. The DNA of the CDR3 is TGTGCCAGCAGCGTAGGTTCTAGCGGGCCCTACGAGCAGTACTTC. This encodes CASSVGSSGPYEQYF.